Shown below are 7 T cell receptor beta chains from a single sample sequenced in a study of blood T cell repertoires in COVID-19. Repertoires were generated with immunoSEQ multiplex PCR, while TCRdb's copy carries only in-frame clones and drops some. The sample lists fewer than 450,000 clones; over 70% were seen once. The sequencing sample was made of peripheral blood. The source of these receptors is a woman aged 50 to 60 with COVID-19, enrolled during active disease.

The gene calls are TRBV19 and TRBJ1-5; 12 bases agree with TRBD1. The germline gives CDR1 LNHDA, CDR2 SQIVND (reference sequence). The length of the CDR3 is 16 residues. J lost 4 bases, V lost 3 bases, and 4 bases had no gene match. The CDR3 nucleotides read TGTGCCAGTAGTATGGGACAGGGGGCACCGAATCAGCCCCAGCATTTT. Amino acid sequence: CASSMGQGAPNQPQHF.

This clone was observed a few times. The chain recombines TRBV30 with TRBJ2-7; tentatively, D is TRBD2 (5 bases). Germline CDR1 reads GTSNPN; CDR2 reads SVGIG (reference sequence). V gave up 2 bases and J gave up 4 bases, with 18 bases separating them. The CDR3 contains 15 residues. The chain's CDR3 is CAWSLRRGISYEQYF. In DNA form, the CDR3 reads TGTGCCTGGAGTCTCCGGAGAGGGATTTCTTACGAGCAGTACTTC.

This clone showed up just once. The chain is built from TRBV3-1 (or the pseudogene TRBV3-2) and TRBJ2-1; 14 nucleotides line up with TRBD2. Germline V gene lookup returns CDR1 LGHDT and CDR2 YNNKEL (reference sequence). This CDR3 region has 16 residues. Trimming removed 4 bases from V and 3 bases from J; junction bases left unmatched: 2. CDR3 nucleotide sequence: TGTGCCAGCAGCCGGGGGACTAGCGGGGGCTACAATGAGCAGTTCTTC. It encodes CASSRGTSGGYNEQFF.

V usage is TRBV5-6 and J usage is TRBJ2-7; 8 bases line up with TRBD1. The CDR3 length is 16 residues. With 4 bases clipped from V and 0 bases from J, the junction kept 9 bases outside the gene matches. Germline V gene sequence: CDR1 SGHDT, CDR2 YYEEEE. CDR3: CASSTRTGLSSYEQYF. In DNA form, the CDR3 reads TGTGCCAGCAGCACCCGGACAGGGCTAAGCTCCTACGAGCAGTACTTC.

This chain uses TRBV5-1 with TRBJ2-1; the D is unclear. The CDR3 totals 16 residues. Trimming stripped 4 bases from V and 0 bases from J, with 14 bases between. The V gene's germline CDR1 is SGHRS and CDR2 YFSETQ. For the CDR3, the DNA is TGCGCCAGCAGCCCCCCCCTAATAAGCTCCTACAATGAGCAGTTCTTC. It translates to CASSPPLISSYNEQFF.

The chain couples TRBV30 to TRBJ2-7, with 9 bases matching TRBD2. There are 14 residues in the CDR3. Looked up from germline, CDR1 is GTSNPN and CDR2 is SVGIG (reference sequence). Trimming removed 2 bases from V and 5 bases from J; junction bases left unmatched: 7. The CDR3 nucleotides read TGTGCCTGGAGTTTAGGGCTAGCGGGAAACGAGCAGTACTTC. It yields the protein CAWSLGLAGNEQYF.

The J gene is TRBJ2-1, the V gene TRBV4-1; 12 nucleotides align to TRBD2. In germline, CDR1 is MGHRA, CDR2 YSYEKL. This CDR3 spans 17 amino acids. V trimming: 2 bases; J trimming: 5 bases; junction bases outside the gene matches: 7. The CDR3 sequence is CASSQYGLAGKNNEQFF. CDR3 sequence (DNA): TGCGCCAGCAGCCAATACGGACTAGCGGGAAAGAACAATGAGCAGTTCTTC.